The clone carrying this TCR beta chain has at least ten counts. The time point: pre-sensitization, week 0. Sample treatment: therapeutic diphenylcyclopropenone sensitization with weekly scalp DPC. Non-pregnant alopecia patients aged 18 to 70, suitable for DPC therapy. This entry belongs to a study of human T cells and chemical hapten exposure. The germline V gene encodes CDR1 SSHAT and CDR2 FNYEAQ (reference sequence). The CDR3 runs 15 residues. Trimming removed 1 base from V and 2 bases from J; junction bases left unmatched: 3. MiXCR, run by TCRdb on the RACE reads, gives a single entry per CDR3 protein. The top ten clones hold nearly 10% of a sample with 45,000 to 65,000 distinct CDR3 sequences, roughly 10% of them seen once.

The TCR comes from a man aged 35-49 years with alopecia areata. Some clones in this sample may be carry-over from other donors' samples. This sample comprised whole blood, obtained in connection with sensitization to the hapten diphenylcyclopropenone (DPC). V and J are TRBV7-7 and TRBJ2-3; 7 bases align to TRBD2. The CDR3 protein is CASSLGGRDTDTQYF. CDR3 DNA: TGTGCCAGCAGCTTAGGTGGGAGGGACACAGATACGCAGTATTTT.